The sequence of this T cell receptor (beta chain) was determined in a study of blood T cell repertoires in COVID-19. Study-wide context: PBMCs, B-cell-depleted T cells, or T cells provided the cDNA or gDNA that made up the material.

TCRdb's table, derived via immunoSEQ multiplex PCR, lists solely in-frame clones and lacks some. In the table there are 200,000 to 300,000 clones, approximately 86% of which are singletons. The junction had 10 bases not matched to a gene; V was cut back by 1 base and J by 1 base. The CDR3 has 18 amino acids. Germline CDR1 reads MGHRA; CDR2 reads YSYEKL. V and J are TRBV4-1 and TRBJ2-3; 8 bases fit TRBD2. The source material was peripheral blood. This clonotype was sampled from a young woman who had recovered from COVID-19. CDR3: CASSQVAGGLLGTDTQYF. The CDR3 bases are TGCGCCAGCAGCCAAGTGGCGGGGGGTCTTCTTGGCACAGATACGCAGTATTTT.